Listed below are T cell receptor beta chains from one sample, sequenced in a study of shared T cell receptors in the human thymus. Here immunoSEQ multiplex PCR was the method, and the copy in TCRdb shows in-frame clones only, minus some. The table shows more than 550,000 clones, with approximately 85% occurring only once. The same sample was also studied in work on human thymus T cells.

The sequencing sample was made of thymocytes. These TCRs come from a girl under two years old with a congenital heart defect. The CDR3 runs from the conserved cysteine through the conserved F or W. The D gene is left open where the match is weak. Rows give clone size only sometimes, using once, few, many, or a class for an expanded clone.

J gene,V gene,D gene,clone size,CDR3 DNA,CDR3 protein
TRBJ1-6,TRBV4-3,TRBD1,.,TGCGCCAGCAGCCAAGATCAGGGGGCGGCTAATTCACCCCTCCACTTT,CASSQDQGAANSPLHF
TRBJ2-1,TRBV19,TRBD2,.,TGTGCCAGTAGTATAGATCTGGCGGGGGACCACAATGAGCAGTTCTTC,CASSIDLAGDHNEQFF
TRBJ2-1,TRBV19,TRBD2,.,TGTGCCAGTACCTCCGGACTAGCGGGGCAAACCTCCTACAATGAGCAGTTCTTC,CASTSGLAGQTSYNEQFF
TRBJ2-7,TRBV6-5,TRBD1,once,TGTGCCAGCAGCGACAGGGGTTTTGTCTACGAGCAGTACTTC,CASSDRGFVYEQYF
TRBJ1-1,TRBV6-6,.,few,TGTGCCAGCAGTCTCCGGGACACTGAAGCTTTCTTT,CASSLRDTEAFF
TRBJ2-1,TRBV5-1,TRBD1,few,TGCGCCAGCAACCGGGACAGCGACTACAATGAGCAGTTCTTC,CASNRDSDYNEQFF
TRBJ2-7,TRBV2,TRBD1,.,TGTGCCAGCAGAGGACAGGGTGCCTACGAGCAGTACTTC,CASRGQGAYEQYF
TRBJ2-5,TRBV6-5,.,.,TGTGCCAGCAGTCCAGGGTTGGAGACCCAGTACTTC,CASSPGLETQYF
TRBJ1-2,TRBV19,.,.,TGTGCCAGTCTCCCCCACTCAGGGGATGCTAACTATGGCTACACCTTC,CASLPHSGDANYGYTF
TRBJ2-5,TRBV5-4,.,.,TGTGCCAGCAGCCCGGCGGGTGTCAGGGGAACAGGAGAGACCCAGTACTTC,CASSPAGVRGTGETQYF
TRBJ1-2,TRBV9,.,.,TGTGCCAGCAGCTCTCGGCCGGAGGGCTACACCTTC,CASSSRPEGYTF
TRBJ1-5,TRBV6-1,TRBD1,.,TGTGCCAGTAAGACAGGGTTTAGCAATCAGCCCCAGCATTTT,CASKTGFSNQPQHF
TRBJ2-7,TRBV11-2,TRBD1,.,TGTGCCAGCAGCCTAGCCGGGACAGGGGGCTACGAGCAGTACTTC,CASSLAGTGGYEQYF
TRBJ2-1,TRBV5-1,.,.,TGCGCCAGCAGCTCACGCGGGACGATAGCTCCGGGCAATGAGCAGTTCTTC,CASSSRGTIAPGNEQFF
TRBJ1-2,TRBV6-4,TRBD1,.,TGTGCCAGCAGTGACTCGAAGGCCCCCGGGACAGGGGGCGAGGGTGGCTACACCTTC,CASSDSKAPGTGGEGGYTF
TRBJ1-2,TRBV7-9,.,few,TGTGCCAGCAGCCCCTGGGTGAGAAGGAATTCGGGTGGCTACACCTTC,CASSPWVRRNSGGYTF
TRBJ2-5,TRBV27,TRBD2,.,TGTGCCAGCAGTCCGTCCCCCGGGACACAGACTAGCGGGGGGATTGAGACCCAGTACTTC,CASSPSPGTQTSGGIETQYF
TRBJ2-1,TRBV18,TRBD2,.,TGTGCCAGCTCATCAAACTCTAGCGGGGGGGCCTCCTACAATGAGCAGTTCTTC,CASSSNSSGGASYNEQFF
TRBJ2-3,TRBV6-1,TRBD2,.,TGTGCCAGCAGTGAAGAGGGACTAGGAAGGTTCACAGATACGCAGTATTTT,CASSEEGLGRFTDTQYF
TRBJ2-3,TRBV7-6,TRBD2,.,TGTGCCAGCAGCTTAGCCTCCCAGCGGGGGGGCCCAGATACGCAGTATTTT,CASSLASQRGGPDTQYF
TRBJ2-5,TRBV25-1,TRBD2,.,TGTGCCAGCAGTGAATTGAATAGCGGGGGGCGAGAGACCCAGTACTTC,CASSELNSGGRETQYF
TRBJ2-5,TRBV4-3,TRBD2,.,TGCGCCAGCAGCCAAGGTCCCCACAGCGGGACCGAAAAAGAGACCCAGTACTTC,CASSQGPHSGTEKETQYF
TRBJ2-7,TRBV5-1,.,.,TGCGCCAGCAGACAGGGAGCCTACGAGCAGTACTTC,CASRQGAYEQYF
TRBJ1-4,TRBV4-1,TRBD1,.,TGCGCCAGCAGCCAGACCGGGACAGGGGTAGGTGGCGAAAAACTGTTTTTT,CASSQTGTGVGGEKLFF
TRBJ1-2,TRBV6-1,.,.,TGTGCCAGCAGTGAAGCGGCAGGGAAACCCTATGGCTACACCTTC,CASSEAAGKPYGYTF
TRBJ1-2,TRBV7-9,.,few,TGTGCCAGCGCGGGGGATGGCTACACCTTC,CASAGDGYTF
TRBJ1-1,TRBV19,TRBD1,.,TGTGCCAGTAGTGCCCACAGGGGGGTCACTGAAGCTTTCTTT,CASSAHRGVTEAFF
TRBJ2-6,TRBV7-2,.,.,TGTGCCAGCAGCCCACAGACAGTGGCTGGGGCCAACGTCCTGACTTTC,CASSPQTVAGANVLTF
TRBJ2-7,TRBV6-8,.,.,TGTGCCAACCAACCCCTGGGCGGGCGTGAGGACTTAACCTACGAGCAGTACTTC,CANQPLGGREDLTYEQYF
TRBJ1-2,TRBV6-5,.,.,TGTGCCAGCAGCTACTCGATCGGGGGAAACGGCTACACCTTC,CASSYSIGGNGYTF
TRBJ1-1,TRBV19,.,.,TGTGCCAGTAGTACCAAGACAGCTCTAGCTTTCTTT,CASSTKTALAFF
TRBJ1-3,TRBV5-1,.,once,TGCGCCAGCAGCGCAGGGGCAACAGCTGGAAACACCATATATTTT,CASSAGATAGNTIYF
TRBJ2-2,TRBV14,.,.,TGTGCCAGCAGCCAGGGACTTAAGAACACCGGGGAGCTGTTTTTT,CASSQGLKNTGELFF
TRBJ2-3,TRBV12-1,.,.,TGTGCCAGCGTAGCGGGGAGCACAGATACGCAGTATTTT,CASVAGSTDTQYF
TRBJ1-2,TRBV15,.,.,TGTGCCACCAGCAGAGGTGGGGCTCCGTATGGCTACACCTTC,CATSRGGAPYGYTF
TRBJ2-1,TRBV6-4,.,.,TGTGCCAGCAGTGACGTGGGACACGGCCGAATCAATGAGCAGTTCTTC,CASSDVGHGRINEQFF
TRBJ1-4,TRBV6-5,TRBD1,.,TGTGCCAGCAGTCATCGACAGGGGGCGGATGAAAAACTGTTTTTT,CASSHRQGADEKLFF
TRBJ2-1,TRBV9,TRBD2,.,TGTGCCAGCAGCGTACTAACTAGCGCAACATACAATGAGCAGTTCTTC,CASSVLTSATYNEQFF
TRBJ2-1,TRBV7-9,.,once,TGTGCCAGCAGCTTGGACATAATTCTAGTGAGGCCAGATGAGCAGTTCTTC,CASSLDIILVRPDEQFF
TRBJ1-1,TRBV2,.,.,TGTGCCAGCAGTGCTAGGACAGTCGGGACTGAAGCTTTCTTT,CASSARTVGTEAFF
TRBJ2-5,TRBV6-1,.,.,TGTGCCAGCAGGGACCTAAAGTGGACAGTCGAGACCCAGTACTTC,CASRDLKWTVETQYF
TRBJ1-2,TRBV7-9,TRBD1,.,TGTGCCAGCAGCTTAACCCCCCGCGGGACAGGACAGAACTATGGCTACACCTTC,CASSLTPRGTGQNYGYTF
TRBJ1-5,TRBV6-1,.,once,TGTGCCAGCCTTGGAGTGGATCAGCCCCAGCATTTT,CASLGVDQPQHF
TRBJ1-1,TRBV6-1,.,.,TGTGCCAGCAGTGAGGGCGGGGGGTTCAACACTGAAGCTTTCTTT,CASSEGGGFNTEAFF
TRBJ2-3,TRBV9,TRBD2,.,TGTGCCAGCAGCGTTTGGGCTGGGACTAGTGAACTAGATACGCAGTATTTT,CASSVWAGTSELDTQYF
TRBJ2-1,TRBV9,.,.,TGTGCCAGCAGCGTAGACACACACAGGTTGCATGAGCAGTTCTTC,CASSVDTHRLHEQFF
TRBJ2-1,TRBV9,TRBD1,.,TGTGCCAGCAGCGTTTCCGGGACAGGGACCAATGAGCAGTTCTTC,CASSVSGTGTNEQFF
TRBJ1-1,TRBV7-6,.,.,TGTGCCAGCAGCTATGGGGGGGGCCCCCCGAATGCTTTCTTT,CASSYGGGPPNAFF
TRBJ1-5,TRBV15,.,.,TGTGCCACCAGGGACCACAGGTTCCGGGTGGGCCCCCAGCATTTT,CATRDHRFRVGPQHF
TRBJ1-1,TRBV4-1,.,.,TGCGCCAGCAGCCTTCCGGCGGGGACGAACGCTGAAGCTTTCTTT,CASSLPAGTNAEAFF
TRBJ1-1,TRBV13,.,.,TGTGCCAGCAGCTTAGATCGAGTCTACACTGAAGCTTTCTTT,CASSLDRVYTEAFF
TRBJ2-3,TRBV6-5,.,.,TGTGCCAGCAGTTATGAGTACCGGGATAGCACAGATACGCAGTATTTT,CASSYEYRDSTDTQYF
TRBJ1-1,TRBV18,.,.,TGTGCCAGCTCACCTCAATTGGACAGCATGAACACTGAAGCTTTCTTT,CASSPQLDSMNTEAFF